This paragraph reports one T cell receptor beta chain. CDR3 size: 15 residues. The germline V and J ends were trimmed by 3 bases and 5 bases, with 16 bases remaining between them. Germline assignment: CDR1 GTSNPN and CDR2 SVGIG (reference sequence). Assay used: immunoSEQ multiplex PCR; TCRdb lists only in-frame clones, some missing. Here the sample spans about 130,000 clones, approximately 74% being singletons. These data originate in a study of blood T cell repertoires in COVID-19. Study-wide context: Donors in the United States, Italy and Spain gave samples during acute or convalescent COVID-19.

The chain combines TRBV30 with TRBJ2-2; possibly TRBD1 for D (5 bases). The sequencing input was peripheral blood. The TCR comes from a man between 60 and 70 years old with acute or convalescent COVID-19. CDR3 in DNA: TGTGCCTGGAGGCCCCTAGGGGAAGGGACCGGGGAGCTGTTTTTT. Encoded protein: CAWRPLGEGTGELFF.